This T cell receptor (beta chain) was sequenced for a study of regulatory T cells in long-lasting Graves disease. Study conclusions and caveats: Between persistent patients, 2,500 to 3,500 public clonotypes were shared, exceeding the roughly 940 shared between new patients.

In the case of this clonotype: The antigen is not known.

Specified time point: persistent/refractory GD, antithyroid drugs over 5 years with positive TRAb. Following extraction of RNA from PBMCs, that RNA was used to make the TCR library. According to the study, TCR beta libraries were built with iRepertoire HTBI primers and CDR3-region Arm-PCR. TCRdb re-called the multiplex PCR reads with MiXCR, one entry per CDR3 protein. The sample includes roughly 400,000 distinct CDR3 sequences, roughly 23% of them seen just once. Germline loops: CDR1 SGDLS, CDR2 YYNGEE. There are 12 residues in the CDR3. Trimming pared 2 bases from V and 6 bases from J, leaving 9 bases between.

This sequence originates from a female donor with Graves disease. The chain combines TRBV9 with TRBJ2-7, with a weak D call TRBD2 (6 bases). This sample comprised peripheral blood mononuclear cells (PBMCs), obtained when the disease was refractory, from a patient treated with antithyroid drugs. CDR3 residues: CASSVGEAEQYF. CDR3 nucleotides: TGTGCCAGCAGCGTTGGGGAGGCCGAGCAGTACTTC.